Below are 24 T cell receptor beta chains sequenced from a single sample in a study of cytomegalovirus exposure and HLA in healthy donors. The PCR had 60 Vbeta and 13 Jbeta primers. Profiled with immunoSEQ multiplex PCR; TCRdb holds only in-frame clones, not every one. The sample lists about 160,000 clones, roughly 84% occurring once. The sequenced sample consisted of PBMCs. These receptors all stem from a man in his forties or fifties in good health and CMV-seropositive.

This rearrangement joins TRBV2 to TRBJ1-4, with D possibly TRBD1 on 6 matching bases. From germline, CDR1 is SNHLY and CDR2 FYNNEI. The V end lost 4 bases, the J end lost 8 bases, and 14 bases lay between the germline ends. CDR3 size: 14 residues. The CDR3 spells CASSADRHDEKLFF. Written as DNA, the CDR3 is TGTGCCAGCAGTGCTGACAGGCACGACGAAAAACTGTTTTTT.

This clone has a single count. V gene TRBV5-1 combines with J gene TRBJ2-3, with TRBD2 matching 11 bases. CDR1 is SGHRS, CDR2 YFSETQ, per germline. This CDR3 has 17 residues. V shed 2 bases, J shed 2 bases, and the junction held 7 bases outside the gene matches. The CDR3: CASSFGTSGQTTDTQYF. The CDR3 coding sequence is TGCGCCAGCAGCTTCGGGACTAGCGGACAGACCACAGATACGCAGTATTTT.

This chain connects TRBV28 to TRBJ1-2; 10 bases map to TRBD1. Looked up from germline, CDR1 is MDHEN and CDR2 is SYDVKM. The CDR3 is 14 amino acids. Losses at the gene ends were 6 bases for V and 6 bases for J; bases not matched to a gene: 7. The CDR3: CASSLTGGLNGYTF. The CDR3 DNA sequence: TGTGCCAGCAGCTTGACAGGGGGCCTCAATGGCTACACCTTC.

This clone occurred a few times. This chain uses TRBV6-5 with TRBJ2-1; the match to TRBD2 covers 7 bases. This CDR3 comprises 14 residues. V was pared by 5 bases and J by 6 bases, with 7 bases of the junction left unmatched. Germline V lookup: CDR1 MNHEY, CDR2 SVGAGI. CDR3 protein: CASSISLAVNEQFF. As DNA, the CDR3 is TGTGCCAGCAGTATCTCCCTAGCGGTCAATGAGCAGTTCTTC.

The V gene is TRBV28, the J gene TRBJ2-7; a possible D gene is TRBD1 (6 bases). V lost 5 bases, J lost 0 bases, and 17 bases lay in between. This CDR3 has 16 residues. Germline V gene lookup returns CDR1 MDHEN and CDR2 SYDVKM. This chain's CDR3 is CASSGTRGVSSYEQYV. CDR3 DNA sequence: TGTGCCAGCAGTGGGACCAGGGGCGTAAGCTCCTACGAGCAGTACGTC.

The chain has TRBV27 and TRBJ2-3; TRBD1 agrees at 10 bases. The CDR3 loop spans 15 amino acids. V shed 5 bases, J shed 4 bases, and the junction held 6 bases outside the gene matches. Germline values: CDR1 MNHEY, CDR2 SMNVEV (reference sequence). CDR3 bases: TGTGCCAGCAGTCGGGACAGGGGAAGGGCAGATACGCAGTATTTT. It is translated as CASSRDRGRADTQYF.

CDR3 nucleotide sequence: TGCGCCAGCAGCTTGGTCGTGGCAGGGGGCCGGCATGGCTACACCTTC. The encoded protein is CASSLVVAGGRHGYTF. The J gene is TRBJ1-2, the V gene TRBV5-1; 8 bases are shared with TRBD1. This CDR3 comprises 16 residues. Trimming at V came to 0 bases and at J to 6 bases, leaving 10 bases not matched to a gene. Germline V gene data show CDR1 as SGHRS and CDR2 as YFSETQ.

This clone was counted once. The rearrangement uses TRBV19 and TRBJ2-2; 8 bases match TRBD2. The CDR3 runs 16 residues. Germline CDR1 and CDR2: LNHDA and SQIVND (reference sequence). Trimming took 6 bases from V and 0 from J; bases not matched to a gene: 6. CDR3 DNA sequence: TGTGCCAGTAGCGACCGCGGGGGGCCGAACACCGGGGAGCTGTTTTTT. This sequence encodes CASSDRGGPNTGELFF. The variable domain in full, completed from reference TRBV19 and TRBJ2-2, reads DGGITQSPKYLFRKEGQNVTLSCEQNLNHDAMYWYRQDPGQGLRLIYYSQIVNDFQKGDIAEGYSVSREKKESFPLTVTSAQKNPTAFYLCASSDRGGPNTGELFFGEGSRLTVL.

The rearrangement joins TRBV30 to TRBJ1-6, with D possibly matching TRBD1 (6 bases). Germline V gene lookup returns CDR1 GTSNPN and CDR2 SVGIG (reference sequence). Trimming shortened V by 5 bases and J by 6 bases, and 20 bases separated the two germline ends. The CDR3 is 16 amino acids. DNA for the CDR3: TGTGCCTGGGGGAACAGGGTCCGTTTGGGTAATTCACCCCTCCACTTT. Translated: CAWGNRVRLGNSPLHF.

V gene TRBV29-1 combines with J gene TRBJ1-2, with TRBD1 matching 7 bases. V shed 8 bases and J 8 bases; nucleotides not matched to a gene: 11. The CDR3 has 12 residues. Germline V gene sequence: CDR1 SQVTM, CDR2 ANQGSEA. CDR3 in amino acids: CSFWSQGDGYTF. DNA for the CDR3: TGCAGCTTTTGGAGTCAGGGGGACGGCTACACCTTC. Based on the CDR3 plus reference TRBV29-1 and TRBJ1-2, the full variable domain is SAVISQKPSRDICQRGTSLTIQCQVDSQVTMMFWYRQQPGQSLTLIATANQGSEATYESGFVIDKFPISRPNLTFSTLTVSNMSPEDSSIYLCSFWSQGDGYTFGSGTRLTVV.

This sequence joins TRBV9 and TRBJ2-3; 9 bases are shared with TRBD2. CDR1 is SGDLS, CDR2 YYNGEE, per germline. V lost 3 bases, J lost 4 bases, and 9 bases stayed unmatched. The CDR3 is made up of 16 amino acids. As DNA, the CDR3 is TGTGCCAGCAGCGAGTGGGGCGGGGGGGCTGCAGATACGCAGTATTTT. Translating gives CASSEWGGGAADTQYF.

The J gene is TRBJ2-3, the V gene TRBV5-1; TRBD2 might be the D (7 bases). Germline V gene data show CDR1 as SGHRS and CDR2 as YFSETQ. V gave up 2 bases and J gave up 6 bases, with 16 bases separating them. The CDR3 runs 15 residues. The CDR3 DNA reads TGCGCCAGCAGCTTTGAGGGGGGGAGTTTTGATACGCAGTATTTT. Translation: CASSFEGGSFDTQYF.

This chain connects TRBV29-1 to TRBJ2-3; 14 bases line up with TRBD2. V dropped 4 bases and J dropped 6; count of bases not matched to a gene: 6. This CDR3 region has 15 residues. Germline assignment: CDR1 SQVTM and CDR2 ANQGSEA. CDR3 coding DNA: TGCAGCGTTGTTGGGACTAGCGGGAGCGTGGATACGCAGTATTTT. Its translation: CSVVGTSGSVDTQYF.

The chain links TRBV2 to TRBJ1-5, with no clear D. The CDR3 runs to 14 residues. V was shortened by 10 bases and J by 4 bases, with 17 bases between the two germline ends. Germline V gives CDR1 SNHLY, CDR2 FYNNEI. The CDR3 bases are TGTGCCACCAAAGGAGGGATCCCAAATCAGCCCCAGCATTTT. As protein: CATKGGIPNQPQHF.

The CDR3 reads CASKPPGGNYGYTF. The CDR3 DNA reads as TGTGCCAGCAAACCCCCAGGGGGAAACTATGGCTACACCTTC. The rearrangement uses TRBV19 and TRBJ1-2; TRBD1 matches 7 bases. Germline CDR1 LNHDA, CDR2 SQIVND (reference sequence). Unmatched junction bases numbered 9, after V lost 9 bases and J lost 2 bases. The CDR3 covers 14 residues.

This chain links TRBV6-1 with TRBJ2-7, with 9 positions matching TRBD1. Trimming at V came to 5 bases and at J to 1 base, leaving 6 bases not matched to a gene. The CDR3 is 15 amino acids. Germline V gives CDR1 MNHNS, CDR2 SASEGT. The CDR3 DNA reads as TGTGCCAGCAGTCCCCGACAGGGGGGTTCCTACGAGCAGTACTTC. Translating it yields CASSPRQGGSYEQYF.

This chain uses TRBV5-4 with TRBJ1-6; the D is unclear. Germline V lookup: CDR1 SGHNT, CDR2 YYREEE (reference sequence). CDR3 size: 13 residues. Between the trimmed V and J ends, which lost 0 bases and 13 bases, there was a span of 11 bases. In DNA, the CDR3 is TGTGCCAGCAGCTTGGGTGCAGGCTCGCCCCTCCACTTT. It yields the protein CASSLGAGSPLHF.

This chain connects TRBV7-8 to TRBJ2-7; TRBD2 might be the D (5 bases). Germline CDR1 reads SGHVS; CDR2 reads FQNEAQ. With 0 bases removed from V and 2 bases from J, the gap between germline ends came to 14 bases. The CDR3 has 16 residues. CDR3 DNA sequence: TGTGCCAGCAGCTTAGCGGGAACGGGGAGCCCCTACGAGCAGTACTTC. This gives the protein CASSLAGTGSPYEQYF. Full variable domain (rest looked up from reference TRBV7-8 and TRBJ2-7): GAGVSQSPRYKVAKRGQDVALRCDPISGHVSLFWYQQALGQGPEFLTYFQNEAQLDKSGLPSDRFFAERPEGSVSTLKIQRTQQEDSAVYLCASSLAGTGSPYEQYFGPGTRLTVT.

The V call is TRBV19, the J call TRBJ1-1; perhaps TRBD1 as D (6 bases). The CDR3 is 14 residues long. Germline V lookup: CDR1 LNHDA, CDR2 SQIVND (reference sequence). V gave up 5 bases and J gave up 1 base, with 11 bases separating them. In nucleotides, the CDR3 is TGTGCCAGTAGTCCACAGGGTCCGAACACTGAAGCTTTCTTT. Its translation is CASSPQGPNTEAFF. The complete variable domain, with remaining parts taken from reference TRBV19 and TRBJ1-1, reads DGGITQSPKYLFRKEGQNVTLSCEQNLNHDAMYWYRQDPGQGLRLIYYSQIVNDFQKGDIAEGYSVSREKKESFPLTVTSAQKNPTAFYLCASSPQGPNTEAFFGQGTRLTVV.

This clone was recorded once. CDR3 protein: CASSLSRSTIYF. The CDR3 nucleotides are TGTGCCAGCAGCTTAAGCCGTAGCACCATATATTTT. The chain links TRBV11-2 to TRBJ1-3, with no clear D. The germline V gene has CDR1 SGHAT and CDR2 FQNNGV. The CDR3 sequence is 12 residues long. Deletions cut 2 bases from V and 9 bases from J, with 8 bases between. The full variable domain, in which reference TRBV11-2 and TRBJ1-3 provide the parts outside the CDR3, is EAGVAQSPRYKIIEKRQSVAFWCNPISGHATLYWYQQILGQGPKLLIQFQNNGVVDDSQLPKDRFSAERLKGVDSTLKIQPAKLEDSAVYLCASSLSRSTIYFGEGSWLTVV.

V and J are TRBV6-5 and TRBJ1-1, with D possibly matching TRBD1 (5 bases). CDR1 is MNHEY, CDR2 SVGAGI, per germline. There are 14 residues in the CDR3. V was shortened by 2 bases and J by 2 bases, with 9 bases between the two germline ends. CDR3 sequence: CASSYGAVNTEAFF. The CDR3 nucleotides read TGTGCCAGCAGTTACGGGGCAGTAAACACTGAAGCTTTCTTT.

The chain is built from TRBV7-2 and TRBJ2-3, with 7 positions matching TRBD2. The CDR3 runs 16 residues. Looked up from germline, CDR1 is SGHTA and CDR2 is FQGNSA. J lost 2 bases, V lost 3 bases, and 8 bases had no gene match. DNA of the CDR3: TGTGCCAGCAGCTTGGCTAGCGGCATCAACACAGATACGCAGTATTTT. Translation gives CASSLASGINTDTQYF.

The J gene is TRBJ2-5, the V gene TRBV5-1; 15 bases agree with TRBD2. J gave up 3 bases and V 4 bases, and 7 bases lay outside the gene matches. CDR1 is SGHRS, CDR2 YFSETQ, per germline. CDR3 length equals 17 residues. The CDR3 sequence: CASSPGTSGRHKETQYF. CDR3 sequence (DNA): TGCGCCAGCAGCCCCGGGACTAGCGGGAGGCATAAAGAGACCCAGTACTTC.

The V and J genes are TRBV11-3 and TRBJ2-5, with TRBD1 matching over 8 bases. V lost 3 bases to trimming and J lost 3 bases; unmatched junction nucleotides: 9. Germline values: CDR1 SGHNT, CDR2 YENEEA. The CDR3 loop spans 16 amino acids. CDR3 DNA: TGTGCCAGCAGCTTTGCCTCCGGACAGGGCGAAGAGACCCAGTACTTC. Amino acids: CASSFASGQGEETQYF.